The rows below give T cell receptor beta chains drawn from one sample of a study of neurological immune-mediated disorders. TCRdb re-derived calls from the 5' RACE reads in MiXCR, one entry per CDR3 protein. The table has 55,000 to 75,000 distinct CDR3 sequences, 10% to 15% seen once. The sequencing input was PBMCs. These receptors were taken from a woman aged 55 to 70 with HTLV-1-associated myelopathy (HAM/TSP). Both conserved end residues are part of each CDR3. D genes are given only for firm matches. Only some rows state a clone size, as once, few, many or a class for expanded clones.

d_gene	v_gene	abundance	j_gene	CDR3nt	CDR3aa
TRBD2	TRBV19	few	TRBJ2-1	TGTGCCAGTAGTCCGGGACTAGGGGGAGAGGGTGAGCAGTTCTTC	CASSPGLGGEGEQFF
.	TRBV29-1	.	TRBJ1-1	TGCAGCGTTGAATATGGGGAAAGCATGAACACTGAAGCTTTCTTT	CSVEYGESMNTEAFF
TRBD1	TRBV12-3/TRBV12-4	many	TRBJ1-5	TGTGCCAGCAGAGGACAGGGCATTAGCAATCAGCCCCAGCATTTT	CASRGQGISNQPQHF
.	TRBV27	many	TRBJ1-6	TGTGCCAGCAGTTTACGGGGGGCGTCCTATAATTCACCCCTCCACTTT	CASSLRGASYNSPLHF
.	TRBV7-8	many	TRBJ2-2	TGTGCCAGCAGCTTAGTAAGGGGGGTACGGCTGTTTTTT	CASSLVRGVRLFF
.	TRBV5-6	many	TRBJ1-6	TGTGCCAGCAGTCATGGAGAGAATAATTCACCCCTCCACTTT	CASSHGENNSPLHF
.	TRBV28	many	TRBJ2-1	TGTGCCAGCAGTCCGCCGGACTTTTACAATGAGCAGTTCTTC	CASSPPDFYNEQFF
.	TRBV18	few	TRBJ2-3	TGTGCCAGCTCGGACGGAGATACGCAGTATTTT	CASSDGDTQYF
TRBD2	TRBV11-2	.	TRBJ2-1	TGTGCCAGCAGCACAACGGGAGGGAGCGGGTACGATGAGCAGTTCTTC	CASSTTGGSGYDEQFF
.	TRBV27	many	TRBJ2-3	TGTGCCAGCAGTCACCGGGCAGATACGCAGTATTTT	CASSHRADTQYF
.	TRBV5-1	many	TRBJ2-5	TGCGCCAGCAGCTTGGTCCCGGGCCCCGAGACCCAGTACTTC	CASSLVPGPETQYF
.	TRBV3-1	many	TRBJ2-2	TGTGCCAGCAGCCACGGGGGAGGCACCGGGGAGCTGTTTTTT	CASSHGGGTGELFF
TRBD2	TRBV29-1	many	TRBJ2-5	TGCAGCGTAGCCTGGGGATCTAGCGGAAAAGAGACCCAGTACTTC	CSVAWGSSGKETQYF
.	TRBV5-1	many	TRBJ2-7	TGCGCCAGCAGCTTTTCCCCTACCCACGAGCAGTACTTC	CASSFSPTHEQYF
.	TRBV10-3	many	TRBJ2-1	TGTGCCATCAGTGAGAAATTGGCTTCTGGAAATGAGCAGTTCTTC	CAISEKLASGNEQFF
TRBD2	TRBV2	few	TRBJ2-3	TGTGCCATGGACTCGGGGACTATCACAGATACGCAGTATTTT	CAMDSGTITDTQYF
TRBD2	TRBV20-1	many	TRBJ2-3	TGCAGTGCTAGAGATCTAGCGGGAGAATGGGCAGATACGCAGTATTTT	CSARDLAGEWADTQYF
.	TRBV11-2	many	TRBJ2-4	TGTGCCAGCAGCTTGGCAGTGACAGGGACTTATTCGTTAGCCAAAAACATTCAGTACTTC	CASSLAVTGTYSLAKNIQYF
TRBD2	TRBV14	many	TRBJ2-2	TGTGCCAGCAGCGATCGGACTAGCGGGAGACTCACCGGGGAGCTGTTTTTT	CASSDRTSGRLTGELFF
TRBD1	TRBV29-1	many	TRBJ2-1	TGCAGCGAAATCCTCGGGACAGGGGACAATGAGCAGTTCTTC	CSEILGTGDNEQFF
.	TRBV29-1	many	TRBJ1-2	TGCAGCGTGGGGGACGGGCAGACCTATGGCTACACCTTC	CSVGDGQTYGYTF
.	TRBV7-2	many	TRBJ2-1	TGTGCCAGCAGCCAAGGAGCTAGCAGCTACAATGAGCAGTTCTTC	CASSQGASSYNEQFF
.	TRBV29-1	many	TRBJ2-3	TGCAGCGTCGACCAGAGAGGGACAGATACGCAGTATTTT	CSVDQRGTDTQYF
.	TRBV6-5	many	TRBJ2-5	TGTGCCAGCAGTTACGGAGGGCCTCCTTTGGAGACCCAGTACTTC	CASSYGGPPLETQYF
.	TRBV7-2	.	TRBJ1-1	TGTGCCAGCAGCCCCGTCAGCCTCCGGAGAAGTACTGAAGCTTTCTTT	CASSPVSLRRSTEAFF
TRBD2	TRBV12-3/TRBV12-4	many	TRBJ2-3	TGTGCCAGCAGTTTAAGCGGGAGGGGGACAGATACGCAGTATTTT	CASSLSGRGTDTQYF
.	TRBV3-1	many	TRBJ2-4	TGTGCCAGCAGCCAACAAGGAGGAGACATTCAGTACTTC	CASSQQGGDIQYF
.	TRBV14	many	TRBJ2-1	TGTGCCAGCAGCCGAGGACTCATCAATGAGCAGTTCTTC	CASSRGLINEQFF
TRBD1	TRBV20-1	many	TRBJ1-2	TGCAGTGCGAAACAGGGGGTCCTCTCTAACTATGGCTACACCTTC	CSAKQGVLSNYGYTF
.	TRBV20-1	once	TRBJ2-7	TGCAGTGCTAGAGGGGCCCGACAGAGTGTTGACGAGCAGTACTTC	CSARGARQSVDEQYF
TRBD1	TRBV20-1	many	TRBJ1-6	TGCAGTGCTAGGGGACAGGGGCGGCCCCTCCACTTT	CSARGQGRPLHF
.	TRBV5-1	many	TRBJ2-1	TGCGCCAGCAGCTTGGGGCAGATAGATTTACAGTATGAGCAGTTCTTC	CASSLGQIDLQYEQFF
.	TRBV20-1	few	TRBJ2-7	TGCAGTGCTAGACCCTATCCGGGGGCGAGCTACGAGCAGTACTTC	CSARPYPGASYEQYF
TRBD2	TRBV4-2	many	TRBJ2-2	TGTGCCAGCAGCCGACTAGCGGAAAACACCGGGGAGCTGTTTTTT	CASSRLAENTGELFF
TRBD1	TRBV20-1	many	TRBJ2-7	TGCAGTGCCGCACGACAGGGGATCCGACCCGAGCAGTACTTC	CSAARQGIRPEQYF
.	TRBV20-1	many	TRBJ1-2	TGCAGTGCTAGCCCCCGACAGGCCGGTTATGGCTACACCTTC	CSASPRQAGYGYTF
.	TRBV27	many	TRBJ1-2	TGTGCCAGCAGTCCTCTCCAGGCAGCCGGGCGTGGCTACACCTTC	CASSPLQAAGRGYTF
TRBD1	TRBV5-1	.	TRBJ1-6	TGCGCCAGCAGCTGGGGGGACAGGGCGGATTCACCCCTCCACTTT	CASSWGDRADSPLHF
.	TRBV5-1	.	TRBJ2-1	TGCGCCAGCAGCCAGATGGATGAGCAGTTCTTC	CASSQMDEQFF
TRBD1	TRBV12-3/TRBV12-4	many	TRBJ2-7	TGTGCCAGCAGTACCGGGACAGTCACCTACGAGCAGTACTTC	CASSTGTVTYEQYF
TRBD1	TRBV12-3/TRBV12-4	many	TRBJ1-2	TGTGCCAGCAGTAGACAGGGCCGTGGCTACACCTTC	CASSRQGRGYTF
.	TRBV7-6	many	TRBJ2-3	TGTGCCAGCAGCTTCTTAGCAGATACGCAGTATTTT	CASSFLADTQYF
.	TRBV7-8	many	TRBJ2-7	TGTGCCAGCAGCTTAGGAGCCCAGGGGGGCACAGCCTACGAGCAGTACTTC	CASSLGAQGGTAYEQYF
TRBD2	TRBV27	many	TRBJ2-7	TGTGCCAGCTATTCCGGGACTAGCGGGAGCTACGAGCAGTACTTC	CASYSGTSGSYEQYF
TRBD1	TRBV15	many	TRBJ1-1	TGTGCCACCAGCACGACGGGACAGCCTGAAGCTTTCTTT	CATSTTGQPEAFF
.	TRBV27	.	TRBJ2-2	TGTGCCAGCAGTTTGGTGACCAGGGAGCTGTTTTTT	CASSLVTRELFF
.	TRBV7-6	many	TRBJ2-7	TGTGCCAGCAGCCCTGATCCAGGGGGGAGCTCCTACGAGCAGTACTTC	CASSPDPGGSSYEQYF
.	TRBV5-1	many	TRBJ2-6	TGCGCCAGCAGAGATCGTTCTGGGGCCAACGTCCTGACTTTC	CASRDRSGANVLTF
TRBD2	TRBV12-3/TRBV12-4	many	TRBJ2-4	TGTGCCAGCAAGCAGGGGGGACTAGCGGGAGAGCTAGCCAAAAACATTCAGTACTTC	CASKQGGLAGELAKNIQYF
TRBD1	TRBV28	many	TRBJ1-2	TGTGCCAGCAGCCGAACCTTGACAGGGGGAAATGGTGGCTACACCTTC	CASSRTLTGGNGGYTF
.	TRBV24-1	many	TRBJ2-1	TGTGCCACCAGTGATACAGCTAGCTCCTACAATGAGCAGTTCTTC	CATSDTASSYNEQFF
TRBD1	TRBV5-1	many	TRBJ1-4	TGCGCCAGCAAACAGAGGACAGGTTCTAATGAAAAACTGTTTTTT	CASKQRTGSNEKLFF
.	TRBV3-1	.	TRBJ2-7	TGTGCCAGCAGCCAAGGGGGTGTTCTGTACGAGCAGTACTTC	CASSQGGVLYEQYF